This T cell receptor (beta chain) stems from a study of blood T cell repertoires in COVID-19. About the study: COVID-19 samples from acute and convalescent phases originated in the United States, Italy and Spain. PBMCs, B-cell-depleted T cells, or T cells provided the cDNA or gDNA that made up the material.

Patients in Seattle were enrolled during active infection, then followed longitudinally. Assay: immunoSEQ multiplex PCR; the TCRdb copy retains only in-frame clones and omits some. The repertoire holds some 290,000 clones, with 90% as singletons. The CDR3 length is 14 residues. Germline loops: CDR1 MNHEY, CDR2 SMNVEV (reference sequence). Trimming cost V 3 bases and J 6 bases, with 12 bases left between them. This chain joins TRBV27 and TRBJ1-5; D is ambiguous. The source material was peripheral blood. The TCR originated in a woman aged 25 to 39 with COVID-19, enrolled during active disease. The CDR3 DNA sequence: TGTGCCAGCAGTTTTGAGGGAACAGCTCAGCCCCAGCATTTT. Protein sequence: CASSFEGTAQPQHF.